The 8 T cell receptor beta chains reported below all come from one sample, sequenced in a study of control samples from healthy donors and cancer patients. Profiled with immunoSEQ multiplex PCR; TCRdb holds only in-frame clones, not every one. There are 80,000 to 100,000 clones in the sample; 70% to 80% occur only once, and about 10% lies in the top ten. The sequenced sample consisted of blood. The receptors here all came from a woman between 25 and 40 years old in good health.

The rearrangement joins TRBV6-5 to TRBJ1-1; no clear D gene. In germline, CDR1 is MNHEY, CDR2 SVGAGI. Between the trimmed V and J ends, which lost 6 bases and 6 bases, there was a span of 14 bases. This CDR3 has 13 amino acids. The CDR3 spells CASRAVWGSEAFF. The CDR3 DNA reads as TGTGCCAGCAGGGCGGTCTGGGGATCTGAAGCTTTCTTT.

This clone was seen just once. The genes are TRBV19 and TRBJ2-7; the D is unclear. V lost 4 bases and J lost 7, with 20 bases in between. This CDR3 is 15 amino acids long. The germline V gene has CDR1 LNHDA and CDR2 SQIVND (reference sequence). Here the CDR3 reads CASSTPMGHRWEQYF. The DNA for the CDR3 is TGTGCCAGTAGTACACCGATGGGTCACCGGTGGGAGCAGTACTTC.

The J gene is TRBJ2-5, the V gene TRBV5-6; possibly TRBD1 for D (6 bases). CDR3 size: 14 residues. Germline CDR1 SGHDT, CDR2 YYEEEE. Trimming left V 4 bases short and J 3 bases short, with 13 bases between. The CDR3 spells CASSLGHPKETQYF. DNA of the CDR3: TGTGCCAGCAGCCTGGGACACCCGAAAGAGACCCAGTACTTC.

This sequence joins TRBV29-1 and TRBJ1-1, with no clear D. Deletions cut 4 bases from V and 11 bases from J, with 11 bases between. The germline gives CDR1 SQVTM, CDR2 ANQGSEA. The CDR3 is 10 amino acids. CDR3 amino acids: CSVVGRRAFF. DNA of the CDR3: TGCAGCGTTGTGGGGAGGAGGGCTTTCTTT.

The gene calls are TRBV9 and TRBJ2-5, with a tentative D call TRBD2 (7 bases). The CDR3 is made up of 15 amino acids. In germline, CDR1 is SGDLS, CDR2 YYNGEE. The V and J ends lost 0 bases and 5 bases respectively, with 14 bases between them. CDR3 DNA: TGTGCCAGCAGCGTAGAAGGGGGGGCCGTCGAGACCCAGTACTTC. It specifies CASSVEGGAVETQYF.

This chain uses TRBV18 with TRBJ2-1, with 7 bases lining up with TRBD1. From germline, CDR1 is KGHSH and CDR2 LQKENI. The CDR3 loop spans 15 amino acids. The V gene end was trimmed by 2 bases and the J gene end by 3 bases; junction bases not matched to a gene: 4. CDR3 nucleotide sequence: TGTGCCAGCTCACCATTACGGGACAGCTACAATGAGCAGTTCTTC. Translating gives CASSPLRDSYNEQFF.

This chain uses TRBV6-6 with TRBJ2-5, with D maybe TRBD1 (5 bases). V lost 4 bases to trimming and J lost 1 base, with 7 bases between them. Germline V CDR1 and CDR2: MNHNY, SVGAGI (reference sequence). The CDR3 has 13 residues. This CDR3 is CASSSDIQETQYF. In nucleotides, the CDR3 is TGTGCCAGCAGTTCGGACATCCAAGAGACCCAGTACTTC.

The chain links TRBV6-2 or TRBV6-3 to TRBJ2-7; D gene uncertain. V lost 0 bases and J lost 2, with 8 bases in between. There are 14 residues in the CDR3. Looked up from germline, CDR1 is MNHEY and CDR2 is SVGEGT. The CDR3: CASSYSSLAYEQYF. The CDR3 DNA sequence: TGTGCCAGCAGTTACTCGAGCCTAGCCTACGAGCAGTACTTC.